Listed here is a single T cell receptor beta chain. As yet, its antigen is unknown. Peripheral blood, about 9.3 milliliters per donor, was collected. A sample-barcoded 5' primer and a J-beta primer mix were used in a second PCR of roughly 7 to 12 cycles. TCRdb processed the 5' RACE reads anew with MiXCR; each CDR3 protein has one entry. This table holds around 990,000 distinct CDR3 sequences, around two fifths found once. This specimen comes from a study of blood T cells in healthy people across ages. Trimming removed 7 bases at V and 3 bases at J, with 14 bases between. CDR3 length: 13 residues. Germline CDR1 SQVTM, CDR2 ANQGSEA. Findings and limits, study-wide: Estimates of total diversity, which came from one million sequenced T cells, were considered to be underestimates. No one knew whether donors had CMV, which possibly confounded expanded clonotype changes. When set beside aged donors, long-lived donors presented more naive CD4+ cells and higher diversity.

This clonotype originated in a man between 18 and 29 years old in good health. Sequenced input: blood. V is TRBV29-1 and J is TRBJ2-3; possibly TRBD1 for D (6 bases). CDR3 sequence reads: CSGAGVLTDTQYF. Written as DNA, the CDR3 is TGCAGCGGGGCAGGGGTCCTAACAGATACGCAGTATTTT.